These 27 T cell receptor beta chains came from one sample sequenced in a study of brain T cells in children with intractable seizures. Profiled with immunoSEQ multiplex PCR; TCRdb holds only in-frame clones, not every one. Of 75,000 to 80,000 clones listed, roughly 91% are singletons. Source: peripheral blood, taken at surgery. The receptors shown here come from a boy in the first two years of life with tuberous sclerosis and intractable seizures.

CDR3 in amino acids: CASSGVTPGLHTDTQYF. The DNA for the CDR3 is TGTGCCAGCAGTGGAGTTACGCCGGGACTTCACACAGATACGCAGTATTTT. J is TRBJ2-3 and V is TRBV2; D is perhaps TRBD2 (6 bases). V gave up 4 bases and J gave up 2 bases, with 19 bases separating them. Germline lookup yields CDR1 SNHLY and CDR2 FYNNEI. The CDR3 is 17 amino acids.

This chain links TRBV20-1 with TRBJ2-3; D possibly corresponds to TRBD2 (7 bases). The CDR3 spans 13 residues. V lost 3 bases to trimming and J lost 4 bases, with 11 bases between them. Germline V CDR1 and CDR2: DFQATT, SNEGSKA (reference sequence). The CDR3 protein is CSASWGGPDTQYF. CDR3 in DNA: TGCAGTGCTAGTTGGGGGGGGCCAGATACGCAGTATTTT.

The rearrangement joins TRBV19 to TRBJ2-2; 8 nucleotides agree with TRBD2. The CDR3 length is 18 residues. Trimming at V came to 2 bases and at J to 1 base, leaving 9 bases not matched to a gene. Germline V CDR1 and CDR2: LNHDA, SQIVND (reference sequence). The CDR3 nucleotides read TGTGCCAGTAGTATATTAGGATATAGCGGGATGAACACCGGGGAGCTGTTTTTT. Translated: CASSILGYSGMNTGELFF.

The V and J genes are TRBV5-1 and TRBJ2-7, with a weak D call TRBD1 (5 bases). This CDR3 region has 17 residues. Germline CDR1 is SGHRS and CDR2 is YFSETQ. V was pared by 4 bases and J by 4 bases, with 24 bases between. As DNA, the CDR3 is TGCGCCAGCAGCCCGGACATGAGGCTGGGCCGTTTTTACGAGCAGTACTTC. Translated, it gives CASSPDMRLGRFYEQYF.

V usage is TRBV5-4 and J usage is TRBJ2-1; tentative D call: TRBD2 (6 bases). The CDR3 is 14 amino acids. V dropped 1 base and J dropped 2 bases, with 7 bases sitting between them. Germline lookup yields CDR1 SGHNT and CDR2 YYREEE (reference sequence). This CDR3 is CASSLQRAYNEQFF. As DNA, the CDR3 is TGTGCCAGCAGCTTGCAGCGGGCCTACAATGAGCAGTTCTTC.

V and J are TRBV10-3 and TRBJ2-7; TRBD2 aligns across 8 bases. Germline V gene lookup returns CDR1 ENHRY and CDR2 SYGVKD. This CDR3 has 16 residues. The V and J ends lost 5 bases and 0 bases, in that order; junction bases with no gene match: 9. In DNA form, the CDR3 reads TGTGCCATCAGTTTAACGTCGGGGGGGAGCTCCTACGAGCAGTACTTC. It is translated as CAISLTSGGSSYEQYF.

This chain connects TRBV10-3 to TRBJ2-6; D remains ambiguous. Trimming took off 8 bases at V and 0 bases at J, with 11 bases between the two ends. The CDR3 runs 15 residues. Germline CDR1 and CDR2: ENHRY and SYGVKD. The DNA for the CDR3 is TGTGCCATCGGGGTACCGGTCTCTGGGGCCAACGTCCTGACTTTC. This gives the protein CAIGVPVSGANVLTF.

With regard to this clone: The conserved closing phenylalanine or tryptophan is absent in this CDR3, likely reflecting a read error. The DNA is omitted, as the CDR3 cannot be located on it reliably, and the CDR3 follows TCRdb's listing. V usage is TRBV7-9 and J usage is TRBJ2-7. From its first to its last residue, the CDR3 has 11 amino acids. CDR1 and CDR2 (germline): SEHNR, FQNEAQ (reference sequence). CDR3 sequence reads: CASSSTLVKFI.

The chain carries TRBV10-3 and TRBJ2-5; perhaps D is TRBD1 or TRBD2 (5 bases each). Trimming pared 5 bases from V and 4 bases from J, leaving 8 bases between. The CDR3 is 12 amino acids. Germline V gives CDR1 ENHRY, CDR2 SYGVKD. The CDR3 sequence: CAISSGGETQYF. The CDR3 nucleotides are TGTGCCATCAGTTCTGGGGGAGAGACCCAGTACTTC.

This clone was detected once. V is TRBV19 and J is TRBJ2-7; 10 nucleotides match TRBD1. CDR3 length equals 15 residues. Germline-derived CDR1 and CDR2 are LNHDA and SQIVND (reference sequence). V was clipped by 4 bases and J by 4 bases; unmatched bases: 7. CDR3: CASSTRDRGGYEQYF. The CDR3 DNA reads TGTGCCAGTAGTACAAGGGACAGGGGCGGTTACGAGCAGTACTTC.

The rearrangement links TRBV3-1 (or the pseudogene TRBV3-2) to TRBJ1-1; D call uncertain. The CDR3 is made up of 16 amino acids. Germline CDR1 and CDR2: LGHDT and YNNKEL (reference sequence). The germline V and J ends were trimmed by 0 bases and 1 base, with 12 bases remaining between them. The CDR3 nucleotides are TGTGCCAGCAGCCAAGATTTGGGGTTTTGGAACACTGAAGCTTTCTTT. Amino acids: CASSQDLGFWNTEAFF.

V is TRBV25-1 and J is TRBJ1-1; weak D call: TRBD1 (5 bases). The ends were cut back, 1 base at V and 4 bases at J, with 10 bases in the middle. Germline CDR1 MGHDK, CDR2 SYGVNS. The CDR3 runs 14 residues. For the CDR3, the DNA is TGTGCCAGCAGTGAATTCCAGGGCGGCACTGAAGCTTTCTTT. Translated, it gives CASSEFQGGTEAFF.

The CDR3 reads CAWSPLAVYSGANVLTF. CDR3 nucleotides: TGTGCCTGGAGTCCTCTAGCGGTATACTCTGGGGCCAACGTCCTGACTTTC. The rearrangement links TRBV30 to TRBJ2-6, with 7 positions matching TRBD2. Germline V gene lookup returns CDR1 GTSNPN and CDR2 SVGIG (reference sequence). The CDR3 has 17 residues. V trimming: 2 bases; J trimming: 0 bases; junction bases outside the gene matches: 7.

This chain links TRBV9 with TRBJ2-7; 8 bases align to TRBD2. This CDR3 spans 15 amino acids. Germline V gene data show CDR1 as SGDLS and CDR2 as YYNGEE. V dropped 8 bases and J dropped 6; count of bases not matched to a gene: 16. The CDR3 DNA sequence: TGTGCCAGACCCAGCGGGGGCTACAAATCGGCCGAGCAGTACTTC. Its translation: CARPSGGYKSAEQYF. The whole variable domain, remainder taken from reference TRBV9 and TRBJ2-7, is DSGVTQTPKHLITATGQRVTLRCSPRSGDLSVYWYQQSLDQGLQFLIQYYNGEERAKGNILERFSAQQFPDLHSELNLSSLELGDSALYFCARPSGGYKSAEQYFGPGTRLTVT.

The genes are TRBV11-2 and TRBJ2-1; 8 nucleotides align to TRBD2. The CDR3 sequence is 17 residues long. The J segment lost 4 bases and the V segment lost 4 bases, leaving 12 bases of the junction unmatched. Germline lookup yields CDR1 SGHAT and CDR2 FQNNGV. The CDR3 sequence is CASSSLTGGSWYNEQFF. The CDR3 nucleotides read TGTGCCAGCAGCTCCCTGACGGGAGGGAGTTGGTACAATGAGCAGTTCTTC.

The CDR3, as DNA: TGTGCCAGCAGCGCTGAGGTACGGCAGAACTATGGCTACACCTTC. Translation gives CASSAEVRQNYGYTF. V usage is TRBV6-5 and J usage is TRBJ1-2; D is unresolved. The germline V gene has CDR1 MNHEY and CDR2 SVGAGI. The CDR3 covers 15 residues. V dropped 6 bases and J dropped 2 bases, with 16 bases sitting between them.

This clone is a singleton in its sample. The gene calls are TRBV11-2 and TRBJ2-1, with TRBD1 matching 10 bases. Germline CDR1 reads SGHAT; CDR2 reads FQNNGV. With 3 bases clipped from V and 7 bases from J, the junction kept 15 bases outside the gene matches. The CDR3 is 18 amino acids. DNA of the CDR3: TGTGCCAGCAGCTTCCCCACCGCGACAGGGGGCGCTCGGAATGAGCAGTTCTTC. This translates into CASSFPTATGGARNEQFF.

The chain is built from TRBV6-1 and TRBJ2-3, with D unresolved. There are 13 residues in the CDR3. The V end was cut by 0 bases, the J end by 14 bases, with 15 bases between. Germline V gene data show CDR1 as MNHNS and CDR2 as SASEGT. Here the CDR3 DNA reads TGTGCCAGCAGTGAAGCTGGGAAAACCCGGACGTATTTT. It translates to CASSEAGKTRTYF.

The rearrangement links TRBV5-1 to TRBJ2-1, with TRBD1 matching 8 bases. Germline CDR1 reads SGHRS; CDR2 reads YFSETQ. This CDR3 region has 16 residues. The trim removed 5 bases at V and 4 bases at J, leaving 11 bases unmatched. The CDR3 here is CASSSAGTGFYNEQFF. CDR3 coding DNA: TGCGCCAGCAGTTCGGCCGGGACAGGTTTTTACAATGAGCAGTTCTTC.

This clone was counted once. The rearrangement links TRBV14 to TRBJ1-2; perhaps TRBD1 as D (6 bases). CDR1 is SGHDN, CDR2 FVKESK, per germline. The CDR3 contains 13 residues. V was trimmed by 4 bases and J by 2 bases, leaving 8 bases between them. CDR3 sequence: CASSRGQNYGYTF. The CDR3 region has the DNA TGTGCCAGCAGCCGGGGGCAGAACTATGGCTACACCTTC. The full variable domain, rest sourced from reference TRBV14 and TRBJ1-2, is EAGVTQFPSHSVIEKGQTVTLRCDPISGHDNLYWYRRVMGKEIKFLLHFVKESKQDESGMPNNRFLAERTGGTYSTLKVQPAELEDSGVYFCASSRGQNYGYTFGSGTRLTVV.

The chain employs TRBV2 and TRBJ1-5, with TRBD1 identical over 7 bases. Germline CDR1 and CDR2: SNHLY and FYNNEI. V gave up 1 base and J gave up 6 bases; unmatched junction bases: 6. The CDR3 is 15 residues long. CDR3 bases: TGTGCCAGCAGTGAAGAACAGGGGAGTGCTCAGCCCCAGCATTTT. Its translation is CASSEEQGSAQPQHF.

The V call is TRBV5-5, the J call TRBJ1-1; 9 bases line up with TRBD1. V was pared by 3 bases and J by 4 bases, with 4 bases of the junction left unmatched. CDR1 is SGHKS and CDR2 is YYEKEE in the germline V gene (reference sequence). The CDR3 consists of 14 residues. DNA of the CDR3: TGTGCCAGCAGCTCCGGACAGGGGAGCACTGAAGCTTTCTTT. Its protein is CASSSGQGSTEAFF.

The chain uses TRBV10-3 and TRBJ2-5; D tentatively fits TRBD1 or TRBD2 (5 bases each). The CDR3 is 13 amino acids. With 10 bases removed from V and 1 base from J, the gap between germline ends came to 13 bases. CDR1 and CDR2 (germline): ENHRY, SYGVKD. CDR3 DNA: TGTGCCACAACCGGGACGTCCCAAGAGACCCAGTACTTC. It encodes CATTGTSQETQYF.

The J gene is TRBJ2-7, the V gene TRBV4-1, with D tentatively TRBD1 or TRBD2 (5 bases each). The CDR3 totals 17 residues. Per germline, CDR1 MGHRA and CDR2 YSYEKL. V dropped 2 bases and J dropped 1 base, with 18 bases sitting between them. This chain's CDR3 is CASSQILVGTFSYEQYF. CDR3 DNA sequence: TGCGCCAGCAGCCAAATCCTGGTAGGGACCTTTTCCTACGAGCAGTACTTC.

V is TRBV18 and J is TRBJ1-1; D unresolved. Deletions cut 1 base from V and 0 bases from J, with 9 bases between. Germline values: CDR1 KGHSH, CDR2 LQKENI. This CDR3 is 15 amino acids long. This CDR3 is CASSPQTGMNTEAFF. For the CDR3, the DNA is TGTGCCAGCTCACCACAGACGGGGATGAACACTGAAGCTTTCTTT.

This clone has just a few counts. This rearrangement joins TRBV9 to TRBJ2-5, with 7 bases lining up with TRBD1. Germline V gene lookup returns CDR1 SGDLS and CDR2 YYNGEE. This CDR3 comprises 13 residues. The junction had 3 bases not matched to a gene; V was cut back by 3 bases and J by 4 bases. The CDR3: CASSGQGRETQYF. The CDR3 bases are TGTGCCAGCAGCGGACAGGGACGAGAGACCCAGTACTTC.

As for this clone: The junction does not match germline at one end; this may be a read error. The chain is built from TRBV7-7 and TRBJ2-2; D might be TRBD1 or TRBD2, each matching 6 bases. CDR1 and CDR2 from the germline V gene are SSHAT and FNYEAQ (reference sequence). The CDR3 loop spans 15 amino acids. The CDR3 coding sequence is TGTGCTAGCAGCCCTGGACCTAAGGGGGGACCGGAGCTGTTTTTT. Translated, it gives CASSPGPKGGPELFF.